This is a list of T cell receptor beta chains from one sample in a study of technical replicates of blood from a few donors. Only in-frame clones appear in the TCRdb table, and some are missing; sequencing was by immunoSEQ multiplex PCR. The table has over 90,000 clones, 96% seen once. Sequenced sample: T cells isolated from PBMCs. The origin of the receptors is a human donor in good health. CDR3s include the opening cysteine and the closing phenylalanine or tryptophan. Size values are once, few and many counts, or a class for expanded clones, and some rows have none.

cdr3_length clone_size v_call cdr3_aa
15 NA TRBV7-9 CASSLSREVLHEQYF
12 NA TRBV28 CASSLFLYGYTF
14 NA TRBV29-1 CSVEPGQGFETQYF
14 once TRBV7-6 CASSLSLERETQYF
15 NA TRBV19 CASSLGGRVAGELFF
15 NA TRBV5-8 CASIHGTGRTDTQYF
14 NA TRBV7-8 CASSFEPGGEKLFF
15 NA TRBV6-6 CASSSGLPGGQPQHF
14 once TRBV28 CASRLEGQGYEQYF
16 NA TRBV2 CASSWTGGSSTGELFF
14 NA TRBV13 CASSSTGPGGGYTF
14 NA TRBV5-8 CASSLGAQPEKLFF
12 NA TRBV7-9 CASSRGGEKLFF
15 NA TRBV9 CASSVVLAGRNEQFF
14 NA TRBV28 CASSSGQGAKEQYF
16 NA TRBV5-6 CASSLPTSGRRYEQFF
13 NA TRBV7-2 CASSPGSGNTIYF
11 NA TRBV7-2 CASTLADTQYF